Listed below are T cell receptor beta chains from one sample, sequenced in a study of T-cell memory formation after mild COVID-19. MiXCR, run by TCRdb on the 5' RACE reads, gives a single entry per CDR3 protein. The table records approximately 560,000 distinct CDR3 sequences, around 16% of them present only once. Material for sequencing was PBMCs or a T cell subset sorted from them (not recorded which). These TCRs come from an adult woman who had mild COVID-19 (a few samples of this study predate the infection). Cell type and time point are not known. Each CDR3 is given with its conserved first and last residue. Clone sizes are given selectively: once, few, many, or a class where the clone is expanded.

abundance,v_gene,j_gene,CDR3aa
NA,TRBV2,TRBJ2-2,CASSFDSASNTGELFF
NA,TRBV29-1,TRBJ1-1,CSVEGDRSTEAFF
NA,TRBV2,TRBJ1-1,CAGGILMNTEAFF
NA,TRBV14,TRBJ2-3,CASSLSVGADTQYF
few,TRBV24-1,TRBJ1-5,CATSDSGQGWQPQHF
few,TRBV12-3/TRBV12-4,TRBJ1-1,CASRDRLNTEAFF
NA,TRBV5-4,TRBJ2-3,CASSAGAGGTTDTQYF
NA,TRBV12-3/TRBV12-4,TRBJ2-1,CASSFEGGADNEQFF
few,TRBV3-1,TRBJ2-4,CASSQWLGSGKNIQYF
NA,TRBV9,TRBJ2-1,CASSARLAVSYNEQFF
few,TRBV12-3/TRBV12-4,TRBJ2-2,CASNPRTASGELFF
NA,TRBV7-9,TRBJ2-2,CASSSGQQISNTGELFF
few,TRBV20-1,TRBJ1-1,CSARHPLGGTEAFF
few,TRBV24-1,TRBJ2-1,CATSDWNDRPYNEQFF
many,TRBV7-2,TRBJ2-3,CASSITGGGDTQYF
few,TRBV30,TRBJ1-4,CAWSVRPGAATNEKLFF
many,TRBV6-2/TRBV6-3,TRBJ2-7,CASSAADAYEQYF
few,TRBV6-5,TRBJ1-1,CASSYSNRATTEAFF
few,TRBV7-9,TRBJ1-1,CASRYPGSQNTEAFF
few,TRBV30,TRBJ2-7,CAWSVAYEQYF
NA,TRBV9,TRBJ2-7,CASSVGDGSYEQYF
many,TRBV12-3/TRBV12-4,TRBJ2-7,CASSLRDRGPYEQYF
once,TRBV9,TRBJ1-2,CASSATGTGGPYGYTF
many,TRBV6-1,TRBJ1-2,CASRARASKSGYTF
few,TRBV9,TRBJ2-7,CASSPGTSGGDSSYEQYF
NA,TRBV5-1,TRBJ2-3,CASSSPGLAGGTSTDTQYF
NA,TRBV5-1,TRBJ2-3,CASSLLGLASTDTQYF
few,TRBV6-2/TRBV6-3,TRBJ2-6,CASSYDSSGANVLTF
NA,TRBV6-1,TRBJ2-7,CASETSGQGEQYF
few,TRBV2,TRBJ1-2,CATEQGFENGYTF
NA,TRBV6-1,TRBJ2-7,CASSETHRDYEQYF
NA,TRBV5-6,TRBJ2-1,CASSSADGRTGNEQFF
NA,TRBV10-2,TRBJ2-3,CASRSGGISTDTQYF
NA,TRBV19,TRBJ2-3,CASSPDSRNTQYF
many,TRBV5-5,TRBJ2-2,CASRPQHAAYTGELFF
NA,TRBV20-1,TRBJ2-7,CSAREWTSASYEQYF
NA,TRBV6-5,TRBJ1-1,CASSAGGRGTEAFF
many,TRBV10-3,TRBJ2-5,CAISESQAGETQYF
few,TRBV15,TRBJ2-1,CATSRVRTSGRADVNEQFF
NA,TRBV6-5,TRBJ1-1,CASSYLNILDGEAFF
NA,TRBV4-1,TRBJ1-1,CASSPIGKGRDTEAFF
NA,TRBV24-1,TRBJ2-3,CATSDGGTDTQYF
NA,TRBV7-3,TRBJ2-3,CASSFRHYTDTQYF
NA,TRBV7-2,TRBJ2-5,CASSLMNRPGTQYF
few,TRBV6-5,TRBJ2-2,CATSQSPRTGGELFF
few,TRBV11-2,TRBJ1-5,CASSPHYNQPQHF
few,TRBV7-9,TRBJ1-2,CASSLDGRIYGYTF
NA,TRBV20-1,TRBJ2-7,CSAREASGSSYEQYF